One sample yielded the 21 T cell receptor beta chains listed below, sequenced in a study of blood T cells in healthy people across ages. A J-beta primer mix and a sample-barcoded 5' primer were used in a second PCR of about 7 to 12 cycles. TCRdb used MiXCR to reprocess the 5' RACE reads, holding one entry per CDR3 protein. The repertoire holds approximately 1,700,000 distinct CDR3 sequences, approximately 39% seen once, with 23% in the top ten. The specimen sequenced was blood. The receptor source for this set is a human donor in good health.

This clonotype has ten or more counts. The chain combines TRBV6-2 or TRBV6-3 with TRBJ2-7, with 9 bases that match TRBD1. The CDR3 runs 18 residues. Per the germline V gene, CDR1 is MNHEY and CDR2 is SVGEGT. The V segment lost 6 bases and the J segment 0 bases; nucleotides outside the gene matches: 15. CDR3 coding DNA: TGTGCCAGCAGGGGTCTGGGACAGGGTCTCAGGGACTCCTACGAGCAGTACTTC. Residues: CASRGLGQGLRDSYEQYF.

This clonotype was counted a few times. The chain couples TRBV5-1 to TRBJ2-3; D call uncertain. The germline gives CDR1 SGHRS, CDR2 YFSETQ. The CDR3 consists of 14 residues. V dropped 2 bases and J dropped 4 bases, with 11 bases sitting between them. The CDR3 reads CASSLQSGPDTQYF. The CDR3 DNA sequence: TGCGCCAGCAGCTTACAATCGGGTCCAGATACGCAGTATTTT.

This clonotype occurred a few times. The V gene is TRBV2, the J gene TRBJ2-5, with D maybe TRBD1 (6 bases). The V end was cut by 9 bases, the J end by 0 bases, with 8 bases between. In germline, CDR1 is SNHLY, CDR2 FYNNEI. This CDR3 region has 12 residues. The CDR3 DNA reads as TGTGCCAGACAGGGACACCAAGAGACCCAGTACTTC. This codes for CARQGHQETQYF.

This clonotype turned up a few times. The chain employs TRBV7-9 and TRBJ2-7; 9 positions agree with TRBD1. Trimming removed 5 bases from V and 5 bases from J; junction bases left unmatched: 13. Germline V CDR1 and CDR2: SEHNR, FQNEAQ (reference sequence). The CDR3 runs 16 residues. The CDR3 DNA reads as TGTGCCAGCAGCAAAGTTCTGGGACAGGGAGGAGACGAGCAGTACTTC. Translation gives CASSKVLGQGGDEQYF.

The rearrangement uses TRBV12-3 or TRBV12-4 and TRBJ1-6, with D possibly being TRBD1 (5 bases). Trimming stripped 3 bases from V and 9 bases from J, with 12 bases between. The CDR3 sequence is 14 residues long. The CDR3 DNA is TGTGCCAGCAGTTTTACGGGGGGAGCTTCACCCCTCCACTTT. It translates to CASSFTGGASPLHF.

The chain links TRBV7-2 to TRBJ2-7; TRBD2 matches 7 bases. The CDR3 runs to 15 residues. Germline V gene sequence: CDR1 SGHTA, CDR2 FQGNSA. V dropped 6 bases and J dropped 2; count of bases not matched to a gene: 10. The CDR3 region is CASSTAGAGTYEQYF. CDR3 DNA sequence: TGTGCCAGCAGTACCGCTGGAGCGGGGACCTACGAGCAGTACTTC.

The chain joins TRBV10-3 to TRBJ2-5, with TRBD1 matching over 7 bases. Losses at the gene ends were 5 bases for V and 4 bases for J; bases not matched to a gene: 4. Germline CDR1 is ENHRY and CDR2 is SYGVKD. The CDR3 loop spans 13 amino acids. In DNA, the CDR3 is TGTGCCATCAGTACCCGACAGGGAGAGACCCAGTACTTC. Translated, it gives CAISTRQGETQYF.

As concerns this clonotype: Sequence at one end of the junction differs from germline and may be a read error. The V and J genes are TRBV27 and TRBJ2-1; 8 bases fit TRBD1. The CDR3 has 16 residues. Germline lookup yields CDR1 MNHEY and CDR2 SMNVEV (reference sequence). Here the CDR3 reads CAGSPSGGGSYNEQFF. Written as DNA, the CDR3 is TGTGCCGGCAGCCCATCAGGGGGCGGCTCCTACAATGAGCAGTTCTTC.

In this sample, this clonotype turned up a few times. A junction boundary mismatches the germline segment, possibly from a read error. This chain connects TRBV12-3 or TRBV12-4 to TRBJ2-3, with 8 positions matching TRBD2. The CDR3 has 14 amino acids. The CDR3 nucleotides read TGTGTCAGCAGACTTAGCGGGGGCACAGATACGCAGTATTTT. It encodes CVSRLSGGTDTQYF.

The chain joins TRBV3-1 to TRBJ2-5, with 7 bases fitting TRBD2. The trim removed 0 bases at V and 11 bases at J, leaving 9 bases unmatched. This CDR3 comprises 14 residues. Germline V CDR1 and CDR2: LGHDT, YNNKEL (reference sequence). This chain's CDR3 is CASSQDLRGGEQYF. The CDR3 bases are TGTGCCAGCAGCCAAGATTTACGGGGAGGGGAGCAGTACTTC.

The table lists this clonotype with a count of one. The V call is TRBV10-3, the J call TRBJ1-6; D gene unclear. V was pared by 3 bases and J by 12 bases, with 9 bases between. From germline, CDR1 is ENHRY and CDR2 SYGVKD. The CDR3 spans 12 residues. CDR3 sequence reads: CAISDLAEPLHF. In DNA form, the CDR3 reads TGTGCCATCAGTGATCTGGCAGAACCCCTCCACTTT.

This clonotype was seen more than once but under ten times. The chain recombines TRBV6-5 with TRBJ2-3; 12 bases match TRBD2. Germline CDR1 reads MNHEY; CDR2 reads SVGAGI. Trimming cost V 4 bases and J 4 bases; bases outside gene matches: 6. There are 16 residues in the CDR3. This CDR3 reads CASSSPSGGAADTQYF. CDR3 coding DNA: TGTGCCAGCAGTTCACCTAGCGGGGGGGCCGCAGATACGCAGTATTTT.

As to this clonotype: This may be a read error, as it is one base from a much larger clone. For the CDR3, the DNA is TGTGCCAGCAGCTTACCCGCGGGGCTGGGGAAAACCTCCACAGATACGCAGTATTTT. Its translation is CASSLPAGLGKTSTDTQYF. The rearrangement joins TRBV7-8 to TRBJ2-3; a weak D match, TRBD2 (6 bases). The CDR3 extends over 19 amino acids. Germline lookup yields CDR1 SGHVS and CDR2 FQNEAQ. V was shortened by 2 bases and J by 2 bases, with 23 bases between the two germline ends.

The J gene is TRBJ2-4, the V gene TRBV10-3; D is ambiguous. V was clipped by 2 bases and J by 5 bases, with 10 bases between them. CDR1 ENHRY and CDR2 SYGVKD come from the germline V gene. The CDR3 spans 14 residues. CDR3 sequence reads: CAISEGQDQNIQYF. In DNA form, the CDR3 reads TGTGCCATCAGTGAGGGGCAAGACCAAAACATTCAGTACTTC.

Worth noting for this clonotype: The junction departs from the called germline gene at one end, perhaps through a read error. The chain links TRBV6-2 or TRBV6-3 to TRBJ2-1; 7 bases are a match to TRBD1. The V gene's germline CDR1 is MNHEY and CDR2 SVGEGT. This CDR3 spans 13 amino acids. In DNA, the CDR3 is TGTGCCGGCAGCTGGGGACAGTACAATGAGCAGTTCTTC. This codes for CAGSWGQYNEQFF.

The chain uses TRBV20-1 and TRBJ2-1, with 10 bases lining up with TRBD2. Trimming at V came to 6 bases and at J to 7 bases, leaving 6 bases not matched to a gene. The CDR3 spans 13 residues. The V gene's germline CDR1 is DFQATT and CDR2 SNEGSKA (reference sequence). The CDR3 here is CSAELAGRNEQFF. CDR3 DNA sequence: TGCAGTGCGGAACTAGCGGGGAGGAATGAGCAGTTCTTC.

This clonotype was seen a few times. The V call is TRBV4-2, the J call TRBJ2-1; D not certain. The CDR3 totals 14 residues. V gave up 1 base and J gave up 5 bases, with 9 bases separating them. Germline lookup yields CDR1 LGHNA and CDR2 YNFKEQ. CDR3 in amino acids: CASSQVDQDNEQFF. The CDR3, as DNA: TGTGCCAGCAGCCAAGTTGACCAAGACAATGAGCAGTTCTTC.

This clonotype has a count of ten or more. The V call is TRBV7-2, the J call TRBJ2-6, with TRBD1 as a possible D gene (5 bases). Per the germline V gene, CDR1 is SGHTA and CDR2 is FQGNSA. The CDR3 extends over 14 amino acids. Between the trimmed V and J ends, which lost 5 bases and 4 bases, there was a span of 9 bases. The DNA of the CDR3 is TGTGCCAGCAGCGTGCAGGGAGGGGCCAACGTCCTGACTTTC. Translation: CASSVQGGANVLTF.

The chain links TRBV5-4 to TRBJ2-2; 8 bases agree with TRBD2. The CDR3 runs to 18 residues. V shed 4 bases and J 1 base; nucleotides not matched to a gene: 12. Germline CDR1 and CDR2: SGHNT and YYREEE (reference sequence). The CDR3: CASSPGGGGGLNTGELFF. CDR3 bases: TGTGCCAGCAGCCCCGGTGGGGGCGGGGGGCTGAACACCGGGGAGCTGTTTTTT.

Only one count was recorded for this clonotype. The chain joins TRBV29-1 to TRBJ1-2; D gene uncertain. Germline V CDR1 and CDR2: SQVTM, ANQGSEA. V dropped 2 bases and J dropped 8 bases, with 21 bases sitting between them. The CDR3 loop spans 15 amino acids. The CDR3 region has the DNA TGCAGCGTTGAACTCCTACTACCGGGTCACGGGGGCTACACCTTC. Translated: CSVELLLPGHGGYTF.

This clonotype was observed at least ten times. CDR3: CASREYYEQYF. The CDR3 DNA follows: TGTGCCAGCAGGGAGTACTACGAGCAGTACTTC. The rearrangement uses TRBV6-1 and TRBJ2-7; the D is unclear. CDR3 length equals 11 residues. Germline values: CDR1 MNHNS, CDR2 SASEGT. Trimming took 6 bases from V and 3 from J, leaving 6 bases between them.